This record looks at one T cell receptor (beta chain) sequence and its context. Using immunoSEQ multiplex PCR, the repertoire was profiled, and TCRdb retains in-frame clones only, with some absent. Of fewer than 600,000 clones listed, approximately 92% were seen once; the top ten hold over 0.7%. Germline CDR1 MNHEY, CDR2 SVGAGI. This CDR3 spans 13 amino acids. The V segment lost 8 bases and the J segment 3 bases; nucleotides outside the gene matches: 2. This sample is drawn from a study of blood T cell repertoires in COVID-19. V gene TRBV6-5 combines with J gene TRBJ1-5, with TRBD1 identical over 9 bases. Sequencing was carried out using peripheral blood. This TCR was recovered from a man aged 18 to 30 with COVID-19, enrolled during active disease. The CDR3 is CASGDRDNQPQHF. The CDR3 coding sequence is TGTGCCAGCGGGGACAGGGACAATCAGCCCCAGCATTTT.